This T cell receptor (beta chain) came from a study of cytomegalovirus exposure and HLA in healthy donors. V lost 5 bases to trimming and J lost 0 bases; unmatched junction nucleotides: 4. Germline loops: CDR1 MNHEY, CDR2 SVGAGI. The CDR3 covers 14 residues. Although they were nominally healthy when sampled, donors likely had unrecorded immune exposures. Both 60 Vbeta primers and 13 Jbeta primers went into the PCR. The protocol was immunoSEQ multiplex PCR, while the TCRdb copy is restricted to in-frame clones and leaves out a portion. The data contain 150,000 to 200,000 clones, roughly 85% of them singletons. This clone has only one observation.

The clonotype was recovered from a man aged 18 to 30 in good health and CMV-seropositive. This chain uses TRBV6-5 with TRBJ2-7; 7 bases agree with TRBD1. What was sequenced was PBMCs. The CDR3 bases are TGTGCCAGCAGTCATGACAGGGCCTCCTACGAGCAGTACTTC. This sequence encodes CASSHDRASYEQYF.